What follows are 6 T cell receptor beta chains derived from one specimen sequenced in a study of cytomegalovirus exposure and HLA in healthy donors (dated 2017 in TCRdb). Receptors were amplified or captured by the immunoSEQ multiplex PCR assay. For the multiplex PCR, a mixture combining 60 forward primers for TCR Vbeta segments and 13 reverse primers for TCR Jbeta segments was used. The table was pulled from immuneACCESS by TCRdb, which kept in-frame rearrangements only. Such tables lose some clones; where checked, under half of the loss comes from unresolved V genes, and the rest has no known cause. This sample comprises some 80,000 clones, around 81% of them detected only once. Less than 2% of the sample is taken by the ten largest. Material for sequencing was PBMCs. These receptors all come from a man in his forties or fifties in good health and CMV-seronegative.

Points on this clone: The junction does not match germline at one end; this may be a read error. Written as DNA, the CDR3 is TGTGCCAGCAGCTCTAGAGGGGCGGGGGCGCGTGCATCCCAGGACTTC. It codes for CASSSRGAGARASQDF. The V call is TRBV11-2, the J call TRBJ2-7, with TRBD2 as a possible D gene (7 bases). CDR1 and CDR2 from the germline V gene are SGHAT and FQNNGV. The CDR3 spans 16 residues.

The sample holds a few counts of this clone. V is TRBV2 and J is TRBJ2-5; a possible D gene is TRBD1 (5 bases). Germline V gene lookup returns CDR1 SNHLY and CDR2 FYNNEI. The V and J ends lost 2 bases and 0 bases respectively, with 10 bases between them. The CDR3 consists of 15 residues. CDR3 DNA: TGTGCCAGCAGTGAAAGGACACAGTACCAAGAGACCCAGTACTTC. It translates to CASSERTQYQETQYF.

CDR3 sequence: CASSPTGGLETQYF. Here the CDR3 DNA reads TGTGCCAGCTCACCGACAGGGGGCCTTGAGACCCAGTACTTC. The rearrangement links TRBV18 to TRBJ2-5; TRBD1 matches at 10 bases. The junction had 3 bases not matched to a gene; V was cut back by 3 bases and J by 5 bases. The CDR3 has 14 residues. Germline V lookup: CDR1 KGHSH, CDR2 LQKENI.

The rearrangement links TRBV14 to TRBJ2-7, with 7 positions matching TRBD1. In germline, CDR1 is SGHDN, CDR2 FVKESK. This CDR3 is built from 15 residues. Losses at the gene ends were 4 bases for V and 7 bases for J; bases not matched to a gene: 13. This CDR3 is CASSPLGTALSEQYF. The DNA of the CDR3 is TGTGCCAGCAGCCCTTTGGGGACAGCCTTGTCTGAGCAGTACTTC.

The V and J genes are TRBV19 and TRBJ2-6; D might be TRBD1 (5 bases). Trimming took 6 bases from V and 2 from J, leaving 11 bases between them. The CDR3 spans 15 residues. Germline lookup yields CDR1 LNHDA and CDR2 SQIVND (reference sequence). This CDR3 is CASSLRAPGANVLTF. In nucleotides, the CDR3 is TGTGCCAGTAGCCTCAGGGCCCCTGGGGCCAACGTCCTGACTTTC.

The table lists this clone with a few counts. J is TRBJ1-5 and V is TRBV18; D ambiguous. Germline CDR1 reads KGHSH; CDR2 reads LQKENI. V was pared by 0 bases and J by 5 bases, with 11 bases between. CDR3 length: 15 amino acids. The CDR3 here is CASSPPNLPDQPQHF. In DNA form, the CDR3 reads TGTGCCAGCTCACCACCCAACCTCCCGGATCAGCCCCAGCATTTT.